This T cell receptor beta chain originates from a study of T cell responses to AZD1222 COVID-19 vaccine. Study information: Researchers grouped second doses given at about 4 or about 12 weeks into one pool. Study results and caveats: The span of vaccine-associated CD4 TCRs extended across spike, with dominance at 160-218 and 743-854.

Trimming pared 2 bases from V and 2 bases from J, leaving 13 bases between. The CDR3 consists of 17 residues. CDR1 is MNHEY, CDR2 SVGEGT, per germline. To note about this clone: Its specificity is not known.

The repertoire was sequenced with immunoSEQ multiplex PCR; TCRdb's copy has only in-frame clones and lacks some. The sample includes tens of thousands of clones, 86% of them seen just once. The sequences come from peripheral blood, collected on day 0 of AZD1222 vaccination. The chain joins TRBV6-2 or TRBV6-3 to TRBJ2-6, with a weak D call TRBD1 (6 bases). The clonotype originates from an adult in good health. The chain's CDR3 is CASSYPPRGPGANVLTF. DNA of the CDR3: TGTGCCAGCAGTTACCCCCCCAGGGGTCCTGGGGCCAACGTCCTGACTTTC.